These T cell receptor beta chains were read from a single sample in a study of identical twins. TCRdb processed the 5' RACE reads anew with MiXCR; each CDR3 protein has one entry. The sample has about 810,000 distinct CDR3 sequences, 10% to 15% seen once. These data are also associated with another study on yellow fever vaccine responses in identical twins.

The specimen was PBMCs. Receptor source: a woman aged 18-35 years in good health. The CDR3 runs from the conserved cysteine through the conserved F or W. The D gene is left open where the match is weak. The size of a clone is reported for some rows only, either as once, few or many, or as a class for expanded clones.

d_gene	v_gene	abundance	j_gene	len	CDR3aa	CDR3nt
.	TRBV9	many	TRBJ1-1	13	CASSVDRDTEAFF	TGTGCCAGCAGCGTAGACAGGGACACTGAAGCTTTCTTT
.	TRBV7-9	few	TRBJ1-2	15	CASSSPGAINYGYTF	TGTGCCAGCAGCTCACCCGGGGCGATTAACTATGGCTACACCTTC
.	TRBV12-3/TRBV12-4	.	TRBJ2-7	14	CASSLPPGSYEQYF	TGTGCCAGCAGTTTGCCCCCTGGCAGCTACGAGCAGTACTTC
.	TRBV24-1	few	TRBJ2-5	16	CATSVGGSIGQETQYF	TGTGCCACCAGTGTTGGAGGGAGTATCGGACAAGAGACCCAGTACTTC
.	TRBV7-9	few	TRBJ2-5	15	CASSFSLFVQETQYF	TGTGCCAGCAGCTTCTCTCTTTTCGTCCAAGAGACCCAGTACTTC
TRBD2	TRBV5-1	.	TRBJ2-1	16	CASTPDGGALRNEQFF	TGCGCCAGCACCCCGGACGGGGGGGCTCTCCGGAATGAGCAGTTCTTC
TRBD1	TRBV4-2	.	TRBJ2-2	15	CASRSGTGVAGELFF	TGTGCCAGCCGATCCGGGACAGGGGTAGCCGGGGAGCTGTTTTTT
.	TRBV19	.	TRBJ2-1	13	CASSADRGNEQFF	TGTGCCAGTAGTGCGGACAGAGGCAATGAGCAGTTCTTC
.	TRBV28	few	TRBJ2-1	15	CASSGGGQGGNEQFF	TGTGCCAGCAGTGGAGGTGGCCAGGGTGGGAATGAGCAGTTCTTC
TRBD1	TRBV5-6	.	TRBJ1-2	14	CASSEKGQYYGYTF	TGTGCCAGCAGCGAAAAGGGACAGTATTATGGCTACACCTTC
.	TRBV4-2	few	TRBJ1-1	15	CASSQEARGWSEAFF	TGTGCCAGCAGCCAAGAAGCCAGGGGATGGTCTGAAGCTTTCTTT
.	TRBV6-1	many	TRBJ1-6	13	CASSESEPYHLHF	TGTGCCAGCAGTGAATCCGAGCCATACCACCTCCACTTT
TRBD2	TRBV6-5	few	TRBJ2-5	14	CASSYSSGGETQYF	TGTGCCAGCAGTTACTCATCGGGGGGAGAGACCCAGTACTTC
TRBD2	TRBV5-1	few	TRBJ2-3	17	CASSLYSGGAGTDTQYF	TGCGCCAGCAGCTTGTATAGCGGGGGGGCCGGGACAGATACGCAGTATTTT
TRBD2	TRBV14	.	TRBJ2-2	17	CASSQSTSGVLTGELFF	TGTGCCAGCAGCCAATCGACTAGCGGGGTTCTGACCGGGGAGCTGTTTTTT
.	TRBV7-9	.	TRBJ2-1	13	CASSLMGQGEQFF	TGTGCCAGCAGCTTGATGGGGCAGGGTGAGCAGTTCTTC
.	TRBV7-3	few	TRBJ2-1	16	CASSLSAGLSYNEQFF	TGTGCCAGCAGCTTATCTGCAGGACTAAGTTACAATGAGCAGTTCTTC
.	TRBV7-9	many	TRBJ2-1	14	CASSRSALGNEQFF	TGTGCCAGCAGCCGAAGCGCGTTGGGCAATGAGCAGTTCTTC
TRBD1	TRBV3-1	many	TRBJ1-5	16	CASSRQGLYSNQPQHF	TGTGCCAGCAGTCGACAGGGATTATATAGCAATCAGCCCCAGCATTTT
TRBD2	TRBV7-9	few	TRBJ2-4	16	CASSPSSGSIGNIQYF	TGTGCCAGCAGCCCCTCTAGCGGGAGTATTGGCAACATTCAGTACTTC
TRBD2	TRBV11-3	.	TRBJ2-1	18	CASSRRGTSGSSYNEQFF	TGTGCCAGCAGCCGACGCGGGACTAGCGGGAGCTCCTACAATGAGCAGTTCTTC
.	TRBV29-1	.	TRBJ1-2	14	CSVGVSEANYGYTF	TGCAGCGTTGGGGTGTCAGAAGCTAACTATGGCTACACCTTC
TRBD2	TRBV12-3/TRBV12-4	few	TRBJ2-3	17	CASSLGTSGRSQDTQYF	TGTGCCAGCAGTTTAGGGACTAGCGGGAGGTCCCAAGATACGCAGTATTTT
TRBD1	TRBV3-1	few	TRBJ2-7	17	CASSQDDVGTGVNEQYF	TGTGCCAGCAGCCAGGATGACGTAGGGACAGGGGTTAACGAGCAGTACTTC
TRBD2	TRBV24-1	.	TRBJ2-1	14	CATRRTSGGNEQFF	TGTGCCACCCGGAGGACTAGCGGGGGCAATGAGCAGTTCTTC